This TCR beta chain was observed in a study of T cell responses to AZD1222 COVID-19 vaccine. The CDR3 is 16 residues long. The germline V gene has CDR1 SGHVS and CDR2 FNYEAQ. Trimming cost V 5 bases and J 5 bases; bases outside gene matches: 13. This clone was recorded once. This table comes from immunoSEQ multiplex PCR, and its TCRdb copy is limited to in-frame clones, with some not included. The data show 150,000 to 200,000 clones, about 92% seen once. The source of this sequence is an adult in good health. The material was peripheral blood, obtained on day 0 of AZD1222 vaccination. The gene calls are TRBV7-6 and TRBJ2-5; 8 positions match TRBD2. The CDR3 DNA reads TGTGCCAGCAGCCCACAACCGGGACTAGGAGGGGAGACCCAGTACTTC. It is translated as CASSPQPGLGGETQYF.